These T cell receptor beta chains were read from a single sample in a study of sequential checkpoint blockade in melanoma. The repertoire was sequenced with immunoSEQ multiplex PCR; TCRdb's copy has only in-frame clones and lacks some. The table lists about 16,000 clones, 90% to 95% of them singletons. The sequenced sample was CD8+ T cells sorted from blood (inferred from file names), obtained from a patient given nivolumab and ipilimumab in sequence. These receptors came from a human donor with melanoma. Each CDR3 is given with its conserved first and last residue. The order of the fields is clone size, J gene, V gene, D gene, CDR3 protein, CDR3 DNA. A D gene is named only where the DNA matches it firmly. The size field is filled for only some rows; it gives once, few, many or a size class.

>NA|TRBJ1-6|TRBV27|TRBD1
CASKGARSPLHF
TGTGCCAGCAAGGGGGCCCGTTCACCCCTCCACTTT
>NA|TRBJ2-1|TRBV13|TRBD1
CASSHRDRNNEQFF
TGTGCCAGCAGCCACCGGGACAGGAACAATGAGCAGTTCTTC
>NA|TRBJ1-5|TRBV4-1|NA
CASSQELSRNQPQHF
TGCGCCAGCAGCCAAGAATTGTCCAGGAATCAGCCCCAGCATTTT
>NA|TRBJ1-2|TRBV6-4|NA
CASGGGAYGYTF
TGTGCCAGTGGCGGGGGGGCCTATGGCTACACCTTC
>NA|TRBJ2-7|TRBV28|TRBD2
CASSIISGRPYEQYF
TGTGCCAGCAGTATCATTAGCGGGAGGCCCTACGAGCAGTACTTC
>NA|TRBJ2-7|TRBV6-5|TRBD1
CASSYGQGGNEQYF
TGTGCCAGCAGTTACGGACAGGGGGGAAACGAGCAGTACTTC
>NA|TRBJ2-7|TRBV28|NA
CASRGRGTYEQYF
TGTGCCAGCAGGGGCAGGGGAACCTACGAGCAGTACTTC
>NA|TRBJ2-7|TRBV7-8|TRBD1
CASSFPLQGAEYEQYF
TGTGCCAGCAGCTTTCCACTCCAGGGGGCGGAGTACGAGCAGTACTTC
>NA|TRBJ1-1|TRBV4-1|NA
CASSQEWGAEAFF
TGCGCCAGCAGCCAAGAATGGGGGGCTGAAGCTTTCTTT
>NA|TRBJ1-2|TRBV6-1|TRBD1
CASSQDRALTF
TGTGCCAGCAGCCAGGACAGGGCCCTCACCTTC
>NA|TRBJ2-7|TRBV6-6|NA
CASSYLQVGSIHEQYF
TGTGCCAGCAGTTACCTACAGGTCGGGAGTATCCACGAGCAGTACTTC
>NA|TRBJ1-3|TRBV4-1|TRBD1
CASSQLEDRAWGNTIYF
TGCGCCAGCAGCCAACTAGAAGACAGGGCCTGGGGAAACACCATATATTTT
>NA|TRBJ1-5|TRBV15|TRBD1
CATSKGTVSNQPQHF
TGTGCCACCAGCAAAGGGACAGTGAGCAATCAGCCCCAGCATTTT
>once|TRBJ1-1|TRBV19|TRBD1
CASSWTGGTEAFF
TGTGCCAGTAGTTGGACAGGAGGCACTGAAGCTTTCTTT
>NA|TRBJ2-7|TRBV7-9|TRBD1
CASSPRDSADEQYF
TGTGCCAGCAGCCCCCGGGACAGCGCGGACGAGCAGTACTTC
>NA|TRBJ2-7|TRBV19|TRBD2
CASSISGSSYEQYF
TGTGCCAGTAGTATCAGCGGGAGCTCCTACGAGCAGTACTTC
>NA|TRBJ1-6|TRBV5-4|TRBD1
CASSVDRSPYSPLHF
TGTGCCAGCAGCGTGGACAGGTCCCCCTATTCACCCCTCCACTTT
>NA|TRBJ2-7|TRBV10-3|TRBD1
CAISESTGGYEQYF
TGTGCCATCAGTGAGTCCACAGGGGGTTACGAGCAGTACTTC
>NA|TRBJ1-1|TRBV7-2|TRBD1
CASSPTGTGAAFMNTEAFF
TGTGCCAGCAGCCCGACCGGGACAGGGGCCGCATTTATGAACACTGAAGCTTTCTTT
>NA|TRBJ1-4|TRBV4-3|NA
CASSQDEGGSEKLFF
TGCGCCAGCAGCCAAGATGAGGGTGGAAGCGAAAAACTGTTTTTT
>NA|TRBJ1-2|TRBV27|TRBD1
CASSLSARGYGYTF
TGTGCCAGCAGTTTATCCGCCAGGGGGTATGGCTACACCTTC
>once|TRBJ1-4|TRBV9|TRBD1
CASSGLQGAGEKLFF
TGTGCCAGCAGCGGCCTACAGGGGGCCGGTGAAAAACTGTTTTTT
>NA|TRBJ1-5|TRBV19|NA
CASSIGRRGNQPQHF
TGTGCCAGTAGTATAGGTCGGAGGGGTAATCAGCCCCAGCATTTT
>NA|TRBJ1-5|TRBV13|NA
CASSLGPPGEPQHF
TGTGCCAGCAGCTTAGGGCCCCCGGGTGAGCCCCAGCATTTT
>NA|TRBJ1-1|TRBV7-9|TRBD1
CASSPGGGTEAFF
TGTGCCAGCAGCCCAGGGGGCGGCACTGAAGCTTTCTTT
>NA|TRBJ1-2|TRBV20-1|NA
CSARTENGYTF
TGCAGTGCCCGGACAGAAAATGGCTACACCTTC
>NA|TRBJ2-1|TRBV7-3|TRBD1
CASSPQLGQNNEQFF
TGTGCCAGCAGCCCCCAATTGGGACAGAACAATGAGCAGTTCTTC
>NA|TRBJ2-7|TRBV4-3|TRBD1
CASSRTPGQGNEQYF
TGCGCCAGCAGCCGAACGCCGGGACAGGGAAACGAGCAGTACTTC